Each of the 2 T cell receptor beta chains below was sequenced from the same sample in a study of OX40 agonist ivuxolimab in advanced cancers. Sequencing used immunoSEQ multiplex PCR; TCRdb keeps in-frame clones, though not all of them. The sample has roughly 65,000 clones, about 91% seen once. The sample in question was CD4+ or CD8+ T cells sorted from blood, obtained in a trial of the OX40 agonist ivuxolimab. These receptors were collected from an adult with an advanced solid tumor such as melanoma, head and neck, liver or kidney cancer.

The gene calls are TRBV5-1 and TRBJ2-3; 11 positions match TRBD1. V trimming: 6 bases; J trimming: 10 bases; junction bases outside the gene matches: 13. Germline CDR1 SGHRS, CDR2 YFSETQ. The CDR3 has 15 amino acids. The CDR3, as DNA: TGCGCCAGCAATAACTGGGACAGGGGGAGTATAGCGCAGTATTTT. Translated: CASNNWDRGSIAQYF.

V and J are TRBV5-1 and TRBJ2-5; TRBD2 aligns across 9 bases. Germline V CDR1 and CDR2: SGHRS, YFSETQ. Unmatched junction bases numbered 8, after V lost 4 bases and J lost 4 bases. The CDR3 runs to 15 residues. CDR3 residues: CASSQGSGGGETQYF. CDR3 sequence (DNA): TGCGCCAGCAGCCAAGGTAGCGGGGGTGGAGAGACCCAGTACTTC.